This T cell receptor beta chain was sequenced in a study of OX40 agonist ivuxolimab in advanced cancers. Germline V lookup: CDR1 SSHAT, CDR2 FNYEAQ (reference sequence). The CDR3 spans 15 residues. V was trimmed by 0 bases and J by 3 bases, leaving 9 bases between them. Clones were read by immunoSEQ multiplex PCR, and TCRdb kept only the in-frame ones, dropping some. The sample has tens of thousands of clones, about nine tenths seen once. The sequencing used CD4+ or CD8+ T cells sorted from blood, collected in a trial of the OX40 agonist ivuxolimab. The sequence was collected from an adult with an advanced solid tumor such as melanoma, head and neck, liver or kidney cancer. This rearrangement joins TRBV7-7 to TRBJ1-3; D not certain. CDR3 nucleotide sequence: TGTGCCAGCAGCTTAGCGCAAGGGCTTGGAAACACCATATATTTT. Protein product: CASSLAQGLGNTIYF.